The entry below gives a single T cell receptor beta chain sequence along with its context. V lost 6 bases, J lost 7 bases, and 8 bases stayed unmatched. The CDR3 length is 14 residues. The germline gives CDR1 ENHRY, CDR2 SYGVKD. This entry comes from a study of Graves' ophthalmopathy and Graves' hyperthyroidism. Beta-chain TCR CDR3 regions were amplified from RNA transcripts. RT-PCR was first run with HTBI primers, then multiplex PCR in a second round. In TCRdb, the multiplex PCR reads were re-called with MiXCR into one record per CDR3 protein. The sample has almost 750,000 distinct CDR3 sequences, roughly two fifths seen once.

The sample taken for sequencing was peripheral blood. The TCR originated in an adult man with Graves' ophthalmopathy. The chain couples TRBV10-3 to TRBJ2-7; 11 bases are a match to TRBD2. The chain's CDR3 is CAISGTSGPGEQYF. The CDR3 DNA reads as TGTGCCATCAGCGGGACTAGCGGCCCGGGTGAGCAGTACTTC.